These T cell receptor beta chains were read from a single sample in a study of cytomegalovirus exposure and HLA in healthy donors. Using immunoSEQ multiplex PCR, the repertoire was profiled, and TCRdb retains in-frame clones only, with some absent. Among some 210,000 clones listed, around 86% were seen once. Specimen: PBMCs. These receptors were obtained from a man aged 25-40 years in good health and CMV-seronegative. CDR3s include the opening cysteine and the closing phenylalanine or tryptophan. The D gene is left open where the match is weak. The size of a clone is reported for some rows only, either as once, few or many, or as a class for expanded clones.

TRBV6-6	-	TRBJ2-7	TRBD2	CASISGGREGREQYF	TGTGCCAGCATCTCGGGAGGGCGGGAGGGCCGTGAGCAGTACTTC
TRBV7-2	-	TRBJ1-2	-	CASSLTEQWGYTF	TGTGCCAGCAGCTTAACGGAGCAGTGGGGCTACACCTTC
TRBV2	-	TRBJ1-3	-	CASRAFGARAGGRSSGNTIYF	TGTGCCAGCCGGGCCTTTGGGGCCAGGGCTGGGGGCCGAAGCTCTGGAAACACCATATATTTT
TRBV30	-	TRBJ1-2	TRBD1	CACTGTGYGYTF	TGTGCCTGCACGGGGACAGGCTATGGCTACACCTTC
TRBV5-1	-	TRBJ2-2	-	CASSLEQGSNTGELFF	TGCGCCAGCAGCTTGGAGCAGGGTTCGAACACCGGGGAGCTGTTTTTT
TRBV28	-	TRBJ2-2	TRBD2	CASSLLAGVTGELFF	TGTGCCAGCAGTTTGTTAGCGGGAGTTACCGGGGAGCTGTTTTTT
TRBV6-1	-	TRBJ2-7	-	CASVRTETYEQYF	TGTGCCAGCGTTCGGACAGAAACCTACGAGCAGTACTTC
TRBV2	few	TRBJ2-1	TRBD2	CASSPPLAGVKKEQFF	TGTGCCAGCAGTCCTCCCTTAGCGGGGGTAAAGAAGGAGCAGTTCTTC
TRBV28	once	TRBJ2-7	-	CASRFDSTRQYF	TGTGCCAGCAGATTCGACAGCACCAGGCAGTACTTC
TRBV6-1	-	TRBJ2-7	-	CASSESDRPSYEQYF	TGTGCCAGCAGTGAATCGGACAGACCCTCCTACGAGCAGTACTTC
TRBV28	-	TRBJ1-1	TRBD1	CASSRQTGLSTEAFF	TGTGCCAGCAGCCGGCAGACAGGGTTGAGCACTGAAGCTTTCTTT
TRBV7-2	-	TRBJ2-5	TRBD2	CASSLVWASGQQETQYF	TGTGCCAGCAGCTTAGTTTGGGCTAGCGGGCAACAAGAGACCCAGTACTTC
TRBV9	-	TRBJ2-3	TRBD2	CASSVAGRGTDTQYF	TGTGCCAGCAGCGTAGCGGGGAGGGGCACAGATACGCAGTATTTT
TRBV2	-	TRBJ1-6	-	CASSDGSYNSPLHF	TGTGCCAGCAGTGACGGCTCCTATAATTCACCCCTCCACTTT
TRBV27	-	TRBJ2-1	TRBD2	CASSFTSGARNEQFF	TGTGCCAGCAGTTTTACGAGCGGGGCGAGGAATGAGCAGTTCTTC
TRBV6-5	-	TRBJ2-7	TRBD2	CASSRLAGGTYEQYF	TGTGCCAGCAGCCGACTAGCGGGAGGGACCTACGAGCAGTACTTC
TRBV28	-	TRBJ2-6	TRBD1	CASTQGVTGANVLTF	TGTGCCAGCACCCAGGGGGTTACTGGGGCCAACGTCCTGACTTTC
TRBV2	-	TRBJ2-1	-	CASSRGSHNEQFF	TGTGCCAGCAGTCGCGGGTCGCACAATGAGCAGTTCTTC
TRBV12-2	-	TRBJ1-1	-	CASRLGGLLNTEAFF	TGTGCAAGTCGCTTAGGCGGCTTATTGAACACTGAAGCTTTCTTT
TRBV6-4	-	TRBJ1-1	TRBD1	CASSQRDSPNTEAFF	TGTGCCAGCAGCCAGAGGGACAGCCCGAACACTGAAGCTTTCTTT
TRBV28	-	TRBJ2-7	-	CASRPWAGLAYEQYF	TGTGCCAGTCGGCCTTGGGCAGGGCTTGCCTACGAGCAGTACTTC
TRBV7-2	-	TRBJ2-1	-	CASRSRGSNEQFF	TGTGCCAGCAGGTCTAGGGGATCCAATGAGCAGTTCTTC
TRBV30	-	TRBJ1-6	TRBD1	CAWGSTGDSPLHF	TGTGCCTGGGGTAGTACAGGGGATTCACCCCTCCACTTT
TRBV5-6	-	TRBJ2-7	-	CASSLGYYEQYF	TGTGCCAGCAGCTTGGGCTACTACGAGCAGTACTTC
TRBV6-1	-	TRBJ1-3	-	CASSGTVEGNTIYF	TGTGCCAGCAGTGGTACGGTGGAGGGAAACACCATATATTTT
TRBV28	-	TRBJ2-7	TRBD1	CASSLGQGRYEQYF	TGTGCCAGCAGTTTGGGACAGGGTCGATACGAGCAGTACTTC
TRBV28	-	TRBJ2-1	TRBD2	CASSFRGGRGHNEQFF	TGTGCCAGCAGTTTCCGGGGCGGGAGGGGTCACAATGAGCAGTTCTTC
TRBV6-1	-	TRBJ2-6	-	CASSEGGGSGANVLTF	TGTGCCAGCAGTGAAGGTGGGGGGTCTGGGGCCAACGTCCTGACTTTC
TRBV4-3	few	TRBJ2-6	-	CASSPAGTDSSGANVLTF	TGCGCCAGCAGCCCCGCGGGGACAGACTCCTCTGGGGCCAACGTCCTGACTTTC
TRBV2	-	TRBJ2-3	TRBD1	CAGRRDRSFAYF	TGTGCCGGACGACGGGACAGATCATTCGCGTATTTT
TRBV7-9	-	TRBJ1-6	-	CASSLDRGSGSPLHF	TGTGCCAGCAGCTTAGATCGGGGTTCTGGCTCACCCCTCCACTTT
TRBV7-2	-	TRBJ1-1	-	CASSSGRGAFF	TGTGCCAGCAGCTCCGGTAGAGGTGCTTTCTTT
TRBV28	-	TRBJ2-3	TRBD2	CATKRTSGSDTQYF	TGTGCCACCAAGAGGACTAGCGGATCAGATACGCAGTATTTT
TRBV10-2	-	TRBJ2-1	-	CASSESTRYNEQFF	TGCGCCAGCAGTGAGTCGACTAGGTACAATGAGCAGTTCTTC
TRBV6-4	-	TRBJ1-2	TRBD1	CASSETGVNGYTF	TGTGCCAGCAGCGAGACAGGGGTTAATGGCTACACCTTC
TRBV6-6	-	TRBJ2-3	TRBD2	CASSSWLAGVNTQYF	TGTGCCAGCAGTTCATGGCTAGCGGGAGTAAATACGCAGTATTTT
TRBV28	-	TRBJ1-5	-	CAAVGLWDQPQHF	TGTGCCGCCGTGGGACTTTGGGATCAGCCCCAGCATTTT
TRBV6-6	few	TRBJ1-1	-	CASSFPRGAGTEAFF	TGTGCCAGCAGCTTCCCCCGGGGGGCGGGCACTGAAGCTTTCTTT
TRBV6-5	-	TRBJ2-1	-	CASSRGQWNEQFF	TGTGCCAGCAGCCGCGGACAGTGGAATGAGCAGTTCTTC
TRBV7-9	few	TRBJ2-2	TRBD2	CASSPVAGGPGTGELFF	TGTGCCAGCAGCCCTGTAGCGGGAGGGCCGGGGACCGGGGAGCTGTTTTTT
TRBV19	-	TRBJ1-1	TRBD1	CASLNDRGAQMNTEAFF	TGTGCCAGCCTAAACGACAGGGGGGCCCAAATGAACACTGAAGCTTTCTTT
TRBV11-3	-	TRBJ1-1	TRBD1	CASSLEGGETEAFF	TGTGCCAGCAGCTTAGAAGGGGGCGAGACTGAAGCTTTCTTT
TRBV6-5	-	TRBJ2-1	TRBD1	CASSKDRGSYNEQFF	TGTGCCAGCAGTAAGGACAGGGGGTCGTACAATGAGCAGTTCTTC
TRBV5-1	-	TRBJ2-5	TRBD2	CASSLHRLAGAETQYF	TGCGCCAGCAGCTTGCATAGACTAGCGGGAGCAGAGACCCAGTACTTC